Detailed here is one T cell receptor (beta chain). Antigen specificity is unknown. Treatment defined: oral pan-JAK inhibitor, 5-10 mg twice daily. The data derive from a study of CD8+ T cells in alopecia areata. Findings and caveats of the study: Scalp specimens additionally yield sequences from normal skin's resident alphabeta T cells. In scalp, tofacitinib significantly decreased clonality and expanded CD8+ clones among the top 100. Only a single nonresponder existed, so baseline CD8+ expansion links stay unclear.

V gave up 5 bases and J gave up 6 bases; unmatched junction bases: 7. Germline V gene lookup returns CDR1 SGHNT and CDR2 YYREEE (reference sequence). This CDR3 spans 14 amino acids. cDNA prepared by RNA extraction and subsequent reverse transcription served as the template for sequencing. The repertoire was sequenced with immunoSEQ multiplex PCR; TCRdb's copy has only in-frame clones and lacks some. The repertoire has fewer than 200,000 clones, roughly 61% of them found once; the top ten carry around 13%. Sequencing was performed on CD8+ T cells sorted from blood, taken at week 24, from a patient treated with tofacitinib. The clonotype originates from a human donor with alopecia areata. The gene calls are TRBV5-4 and TRBJ1-5; TRBD1 agrees at 8 bases. CDR3 sequence: CASSGTGGRQPQHF. In DNA form, the CDR3 reads TGTGCCAGCAGTGGGACAGGTGGACGTCAGCCCCAGCATTTT.